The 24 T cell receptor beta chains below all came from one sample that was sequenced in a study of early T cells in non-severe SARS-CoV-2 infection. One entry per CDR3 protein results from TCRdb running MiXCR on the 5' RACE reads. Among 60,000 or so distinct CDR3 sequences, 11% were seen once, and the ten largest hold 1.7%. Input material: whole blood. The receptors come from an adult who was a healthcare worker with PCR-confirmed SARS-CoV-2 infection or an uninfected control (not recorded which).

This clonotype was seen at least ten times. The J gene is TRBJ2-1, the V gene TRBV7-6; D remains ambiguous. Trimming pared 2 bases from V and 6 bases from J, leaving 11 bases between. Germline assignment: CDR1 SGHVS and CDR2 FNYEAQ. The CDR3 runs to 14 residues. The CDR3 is CASSLSGPRNEQFF. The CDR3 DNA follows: TGTGCCAGCAGCTTAAGTGGTCCTCGCAATGAGCAGTTCTTC.

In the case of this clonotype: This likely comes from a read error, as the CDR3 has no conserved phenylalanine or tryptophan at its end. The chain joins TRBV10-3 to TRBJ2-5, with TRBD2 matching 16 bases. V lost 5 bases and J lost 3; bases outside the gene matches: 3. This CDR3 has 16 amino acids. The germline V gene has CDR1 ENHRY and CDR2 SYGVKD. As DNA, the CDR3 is TGTGCCATCAGTAAAGGGACTAGCGGGGGGGAAGAGACCCAGTACATC. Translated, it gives CAISKGTSGGEETQYI.

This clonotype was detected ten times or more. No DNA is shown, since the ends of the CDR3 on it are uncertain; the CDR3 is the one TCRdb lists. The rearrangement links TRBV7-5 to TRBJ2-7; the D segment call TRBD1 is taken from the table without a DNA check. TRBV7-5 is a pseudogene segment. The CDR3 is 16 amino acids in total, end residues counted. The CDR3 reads CISVPEAGTGSYEQYF.

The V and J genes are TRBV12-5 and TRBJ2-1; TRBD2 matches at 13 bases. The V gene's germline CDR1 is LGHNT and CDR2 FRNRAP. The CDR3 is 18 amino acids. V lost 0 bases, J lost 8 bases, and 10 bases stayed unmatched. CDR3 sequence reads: CASGLVVTSGGAGHEQFF. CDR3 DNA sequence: TGTGCTAGTGGTTTGGTAGTCACTAGCGGGGGGGCAGGCCATGAGCAGTTCTTC.

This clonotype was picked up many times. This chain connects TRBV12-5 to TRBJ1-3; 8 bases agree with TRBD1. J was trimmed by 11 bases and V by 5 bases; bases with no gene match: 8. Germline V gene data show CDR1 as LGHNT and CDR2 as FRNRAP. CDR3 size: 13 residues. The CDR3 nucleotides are TGTGCTAGTGGTATTCAGGGGGCGAGGTCCATATATTTT. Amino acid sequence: CASGIQGARSIYF.

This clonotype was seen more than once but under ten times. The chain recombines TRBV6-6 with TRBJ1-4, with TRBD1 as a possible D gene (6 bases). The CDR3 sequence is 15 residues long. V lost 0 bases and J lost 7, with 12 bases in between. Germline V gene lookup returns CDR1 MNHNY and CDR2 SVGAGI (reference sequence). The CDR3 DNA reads TGTGCCAGCAGTTACTCGTCAGGGGTGGGTGAAAAACTGTTTTTT. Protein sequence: CASSYSSGVGEKLFF.

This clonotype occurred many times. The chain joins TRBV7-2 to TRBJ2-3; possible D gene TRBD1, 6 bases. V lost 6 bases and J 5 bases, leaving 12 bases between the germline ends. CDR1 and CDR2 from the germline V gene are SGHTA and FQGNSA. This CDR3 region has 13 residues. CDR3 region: CASSSQGIDTQYF. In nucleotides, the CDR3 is TGTGCCAGCAGTTCACAGGGAATAGATACGCAGTATTTT. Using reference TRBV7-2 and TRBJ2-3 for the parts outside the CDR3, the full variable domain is GAGVSQSPSNKVTEKGKDVELRCDPISGHTALYWYRQSLGQGLEFLIYFQGNSAPDKSGLPSDRFSAERTGGSVSTLTIQRTQQEDSAVYLCASSSQGIDTQYFGPGTRLTVL.

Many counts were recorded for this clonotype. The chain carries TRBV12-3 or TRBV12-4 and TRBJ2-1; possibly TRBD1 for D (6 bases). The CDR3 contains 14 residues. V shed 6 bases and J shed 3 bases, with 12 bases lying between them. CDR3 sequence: CASSTAGVYNEQFF. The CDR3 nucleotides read TGTGCCAGCAGCACAGCAGGGGTCTACAATGAGCAGTTCTTC.

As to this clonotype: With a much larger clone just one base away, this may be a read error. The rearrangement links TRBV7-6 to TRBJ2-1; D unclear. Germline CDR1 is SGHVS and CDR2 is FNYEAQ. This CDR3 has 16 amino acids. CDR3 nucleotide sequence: TGTGTCAGCGTCCCCCGGTTATTGGGCTCCTACAATGAGCAGTTCTTC. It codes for CVSVPRLLGSYNEQFF. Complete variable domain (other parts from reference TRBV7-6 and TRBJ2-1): GAGVSQSPRYKVTKRGQDVALRCDPISGHVSLYWYRQALGQGPEFLTYFNYEAQQDKSGLPNDRFSAERPEGSISTLTIQRTEQRDSAMYRCVSVPRLLGSYNEQFFGPGTRLTVL.

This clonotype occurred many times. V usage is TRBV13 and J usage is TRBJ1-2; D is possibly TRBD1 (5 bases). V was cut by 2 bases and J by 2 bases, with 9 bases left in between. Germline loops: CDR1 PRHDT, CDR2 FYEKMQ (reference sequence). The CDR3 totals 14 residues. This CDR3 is CASSLNGANYGYTF. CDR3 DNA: TGTGCCAGCAGCTTAAACGGGGCAAACTATGGCTACACCTTC.

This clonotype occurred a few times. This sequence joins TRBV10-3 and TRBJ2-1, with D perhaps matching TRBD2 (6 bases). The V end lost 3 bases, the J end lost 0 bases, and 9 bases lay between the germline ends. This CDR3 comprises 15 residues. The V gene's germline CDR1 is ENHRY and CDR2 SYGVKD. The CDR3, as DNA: TGTGCCATCAGTGATAGCGGTACCTCCTACAATGAGCAGTTCTTC. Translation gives CAISDSGTSYNEQFF.

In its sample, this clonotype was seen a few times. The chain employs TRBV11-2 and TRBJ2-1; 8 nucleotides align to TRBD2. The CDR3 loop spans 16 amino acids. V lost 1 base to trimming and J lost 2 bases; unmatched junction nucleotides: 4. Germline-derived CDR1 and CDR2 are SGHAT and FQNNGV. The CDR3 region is CASSLGGAGAYNEQFF. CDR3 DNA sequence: TGTGCCAGCAGCTTAGGGGGAGCGGGGGCCTACAATGAGCAGTTCTTC. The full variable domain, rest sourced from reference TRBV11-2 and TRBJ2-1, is EAGVAQSPRYKIIEKRQSVAFWCNPISGHATLYWYQQILGQGPKLLIQFQNNGVVDDSQLPKDRFSAERLKGVDSTLKIQPAKLEDSAVYLCASSLGGAGAYNEQFFGPGTRLTVL.

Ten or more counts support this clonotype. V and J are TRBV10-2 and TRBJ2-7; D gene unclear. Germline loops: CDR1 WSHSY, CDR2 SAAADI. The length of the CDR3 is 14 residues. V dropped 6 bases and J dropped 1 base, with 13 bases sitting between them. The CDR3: CASRVGAPSYEQYF. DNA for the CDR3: TGCGCCAGCAGAGTCGGAGCGCCGTCCTACGAGCAGTACTTC.

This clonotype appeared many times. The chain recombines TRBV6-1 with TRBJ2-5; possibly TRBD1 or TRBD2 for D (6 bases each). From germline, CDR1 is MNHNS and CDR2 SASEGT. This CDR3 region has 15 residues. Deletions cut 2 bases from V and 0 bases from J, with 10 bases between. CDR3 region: CASSELGGNQETQYF. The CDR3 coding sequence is TGTGCCAGCAGTGAACTGGGGGGCAACCAAGAGACCCAGTACTTC.

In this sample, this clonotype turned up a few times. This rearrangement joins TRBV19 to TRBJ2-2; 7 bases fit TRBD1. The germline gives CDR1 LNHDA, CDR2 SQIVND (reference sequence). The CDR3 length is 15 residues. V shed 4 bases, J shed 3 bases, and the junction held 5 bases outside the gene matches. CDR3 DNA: TGTGCCAGTAGTACGGGCAGGGGGTACACCGGGGAGCTGTTTTTT. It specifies CASSTGRGYTGELFF.

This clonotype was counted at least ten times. CDR3 coding DNA: TGTGCCAGCAGCCGCCTGGCGGATACGCAGTATTTT. Encoded protein: CASSRLADTQYF. The chain links TRBV14 to TRBJ2-3; D is uncertain. The CDR3 is 12 amino acids. Trimming took 4 bases from V and 6 from J, leaving 8 bases between them. CDR1 is SGHDN, CDR2 FVKESK, per germline.

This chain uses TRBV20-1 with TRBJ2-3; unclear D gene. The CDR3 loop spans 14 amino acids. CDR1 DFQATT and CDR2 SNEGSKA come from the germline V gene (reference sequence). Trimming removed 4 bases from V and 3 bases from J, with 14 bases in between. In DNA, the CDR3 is TGCAGTGCTATTCTGGTCGAGGTGACAGATACGCAGTATTTT. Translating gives CSAILVEVTDTQYF.

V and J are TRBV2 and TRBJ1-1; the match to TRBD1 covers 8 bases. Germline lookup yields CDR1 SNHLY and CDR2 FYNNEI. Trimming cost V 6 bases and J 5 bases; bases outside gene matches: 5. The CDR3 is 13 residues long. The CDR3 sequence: CASSDRTGTEAFF. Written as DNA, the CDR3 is TGTGCCAGCAGCGACCGGACAGGGACTGAAGCTTTCTTT. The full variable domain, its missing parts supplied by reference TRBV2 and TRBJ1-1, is EPEVTQTPSHQVTQMGQEVILRCVPISNHLYFYWYRQILGQKVEFLVSFYNNEISEKSEIFDDQFSVERPDGSNFTLKIRSTKLEDSAMYFCASSDRTGTEAFFGQGTRLTVV.

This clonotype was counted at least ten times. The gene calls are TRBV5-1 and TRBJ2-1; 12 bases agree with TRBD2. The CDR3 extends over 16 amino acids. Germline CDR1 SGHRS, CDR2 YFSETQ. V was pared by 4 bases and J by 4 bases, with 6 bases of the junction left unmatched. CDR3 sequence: CASSASTSGGYNEQFF. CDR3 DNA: TGCGCCAGCAGCGCCTCGACTAGCGGGGGTTACAATGAGCAGTTCTTC.

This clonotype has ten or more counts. CDR3 residues: CASSEPYYRVGSYNEQFF. CDR3 bases: TGTGCCAGCAGTGAGCCGTACTACAGGGTCGGGTCCTACAATGAGCAGTTCTTC. V gene TRBV6-1 combines with J gene TRBJ2-1; possible D gene TRBD1, 6 bases. The CDR3 runs 18 residues. Germline-derived CDR1 and CDR2 are MNHNS and SASEGT. V gave up 3 bases and J gave up 1 base, with 19 bases separating them.

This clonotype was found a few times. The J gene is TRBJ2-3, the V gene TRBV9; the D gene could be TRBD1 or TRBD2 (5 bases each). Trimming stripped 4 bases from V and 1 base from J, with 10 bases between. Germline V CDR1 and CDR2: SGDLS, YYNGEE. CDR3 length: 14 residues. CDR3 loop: CASSPPGRTDTQYF. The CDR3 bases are TGTGCCAGCAGCCCCCCGGGGCGCACAGATACGCAGTATTTT.

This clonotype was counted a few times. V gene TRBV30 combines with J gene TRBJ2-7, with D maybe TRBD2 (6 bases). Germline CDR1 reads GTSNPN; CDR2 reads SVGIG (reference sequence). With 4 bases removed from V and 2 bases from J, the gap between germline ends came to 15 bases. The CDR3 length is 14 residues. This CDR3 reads CAWTGRQYAYEQYF. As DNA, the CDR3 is TGTGCCTGGACCGGGAGACAGTACGCCTACGAGCAGTACTTC. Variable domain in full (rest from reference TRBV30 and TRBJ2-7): SQTIHQWPATLVQPVGSPLSLECTVEGTSNPNLYWYRQAAGRGLQLLFYSVGIGQISSEVPQNLSASRPQDRQFILSSKKLLLSDSGFYLCAWTGRQYAYEQYFGPGTRLTVT.

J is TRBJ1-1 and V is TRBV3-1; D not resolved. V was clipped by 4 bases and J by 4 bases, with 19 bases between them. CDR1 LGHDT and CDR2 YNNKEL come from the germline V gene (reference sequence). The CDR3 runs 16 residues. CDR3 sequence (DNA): TGTGCCAGCAGCCTGAGTACCCTACAGTGGGGCACTGAAGCTTTCTTT. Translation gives CASSLSTLQWGTEAFF.

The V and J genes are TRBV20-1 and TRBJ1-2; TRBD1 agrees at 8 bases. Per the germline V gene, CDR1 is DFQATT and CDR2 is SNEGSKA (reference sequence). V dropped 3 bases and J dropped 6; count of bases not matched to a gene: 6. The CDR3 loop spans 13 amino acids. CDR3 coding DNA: TGCAGTGCTAGGCATGGACAGGGCGATGGCTACACCTTC. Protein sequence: CSARHGQGDGYTF.